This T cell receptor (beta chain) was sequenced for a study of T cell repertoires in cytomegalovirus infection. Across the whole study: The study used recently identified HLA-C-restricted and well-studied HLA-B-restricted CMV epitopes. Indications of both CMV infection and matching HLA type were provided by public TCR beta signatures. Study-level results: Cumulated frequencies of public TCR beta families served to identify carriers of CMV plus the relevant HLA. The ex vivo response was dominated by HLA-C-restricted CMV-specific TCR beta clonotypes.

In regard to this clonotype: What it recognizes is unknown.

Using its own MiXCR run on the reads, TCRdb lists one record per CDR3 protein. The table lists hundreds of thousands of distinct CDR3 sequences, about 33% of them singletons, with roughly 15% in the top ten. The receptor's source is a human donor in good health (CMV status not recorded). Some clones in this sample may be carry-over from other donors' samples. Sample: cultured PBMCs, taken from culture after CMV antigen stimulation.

In nucleotides, the CDR3 is TGTGCCAGCAGCTTAATGGCAGGCTCCTCCTACGAGCAGTACTTC. Protein sequence: CASSLMAGSSYEQYF. The rearrangement uses TRBV7-3 and TRBJ2-7; D is unclear. Per the germline V gene, CDR1 is SGHTA and CDR2 is FQGTGA. CDR3 length: 15 amino acids. V was pared by 1 base and J by 0 bases, with 10 bases between. Filled out from reference TRBV7-3 and TRBJ2-7, the complete variable domain reads GAGVSQTPSNKVTEKGKYVELRCDPISGHTALYWYRQSLGQGPEFLIYFQGTGAADDSGLPNDRFFAVRPEGSVSTLKIQRTERGDSAVYLCASSLMAGSSYEQYFGPGTRLTVT.